This entry describes one TCR beta chain. The CDR3 contains 13 residues. Trimming removed 5 bases at V and 8 bases at J, with 10 bases between. CDR1 SEHNR and CDR2 FQNEAQ come from the germline V gene (reference sequence). The method was immunoSEQ multiplex PCR; TCRdb's version includes in-frame clones alone and lacks a portion of them. The data contain around 150,000 clones, 75% to 90% of them singletons. These data belong to a study of blood T cell repertoires in COVID-19. Study information: Acute and convalescent COVID-19 specimens originated in the United States, Italy and Spain. T cells, B-cell-depleted T cells, or PBMCs provided the cDNA or gDNA that served as material.

The chain is built from TRBV7-9 and TRBJ1-6; TRBD1 might be the D (5 bases). This receptor was obtained from a woman aged 60-70 years with active COVID-19. Sequences were obtained from peripheral blood. The CDR3 is CASSPTQDSPLHF. In nucleotides, the CDR3 is TGTGCCAGCAGCCCGACACAGGATTCACCCCTCCACTTT.